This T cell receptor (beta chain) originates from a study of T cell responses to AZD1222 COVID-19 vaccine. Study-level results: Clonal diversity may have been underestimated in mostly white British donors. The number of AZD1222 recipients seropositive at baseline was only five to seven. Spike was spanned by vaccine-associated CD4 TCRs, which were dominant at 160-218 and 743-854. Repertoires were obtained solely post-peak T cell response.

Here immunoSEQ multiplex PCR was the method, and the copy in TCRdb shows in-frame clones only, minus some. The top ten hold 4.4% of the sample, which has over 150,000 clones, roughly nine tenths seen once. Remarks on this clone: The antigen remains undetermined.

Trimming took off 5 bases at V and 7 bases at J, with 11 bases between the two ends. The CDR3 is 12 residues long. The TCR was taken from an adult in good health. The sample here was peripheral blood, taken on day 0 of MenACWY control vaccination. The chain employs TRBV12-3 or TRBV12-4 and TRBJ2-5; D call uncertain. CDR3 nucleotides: TGTGCCAGCAGTATCCCCTTAGGGACCCAGTACTTC. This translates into CASSIPLGTQYF.